This TCR beta chain was identified in a study of metastatic and nonmetastatic thyroid tumors (dated by TCRdb to 2020 to 2021). With respect to the entire study: Repertoires were compared across peripheral blood and tumor or nodule tissue samples from malignant and benign thyroid patients.

Overall study results and their limits: In both blood and tumor samples, malignant tumors were reported to have significantly higher TCR beta diversity than benign nodules.

No treatment had been received by any patient before thyroid surgery. Using T-cell receptor beta sequencing, the study looked back at clinical samples from patients collected from about 2011 to 2019. Receptor amplification or capture employed PCR. Instrument on record: Illumina HiSeq 4000. High-throughput sequencing was used to profile the TCR beta-chain CDR3 region of each patient. The original methods were these. CDR3 differences across clinicopathological groups were used to build a classifier for discriminating distant-metastatic papillary thyroid cancer patients. To measure repertoire diversity the researchers used the Shannon index, while the Morisita-Horn index served to gauge how similar the tumor and blood repertoires were. TCRdb redid the processing of the public reads, applying fastp at Q25 and MiXCR, and retained in-frame beta chains. TCRdb assigned the V and J calls; the authors' analysis was not used. The sample contains about 20,000 clones, roughly a third of them found a single time. The ten largest clonotypes hold roughly 14% of the sample.

V loses 3 bases of germline sequence and J loses 0 bases, and the interval between the two ends is 12 bases. In the germline V gene, CDR1 corresponds to MDHEN and CDR2 to SYDVKM. Its CDR3 holds 16 amino acids, cysteine through phenylalanine. Kept here is only the CDR3 DNA, which spans 48 bases and is read in frame from base 1. This clone is deemed medium-sized (0.01 to 0.1%). Its antigen is currently not known. Qualities for individual bases were not recorded, and no much larger clone is one base off. The sequence links TRBV28 to TRBJ1-5, with the D segment identity uncertain. The receptor comes from a female donor with papillary thyroid cancer or a benign thyroid nodule (not recorded which). Some clones in this sample may be carry-over from other donors' samples. Sequenced material: blood. The CDR3 has the sequence CASSFQSGFSNQPQHF. In nucleotides, the sequence is TGTGCCAGCAGTTTTCAGTCCGGATTTAGCAATCAGCCCCAGCATTTT.